This TCR beta chain was identified in a study of human T cells and chemical hapten exposure (dated by TCRdb to 2020 to 2023). Notes on the research overall: For sensitization, 2% DPC in acetone was applied to a roughly 2 cm by roughly 2 cm area of upper inner arm skin. Weekly therapeutic DPC doses were additionally applied to the scalp of patients throughout the roughly 25-week study period. Patch testing was done on the upper back using Finn chambers containing 0.01% DPC, and results were scored after 6 days according to International Contact Dermatitis Research Group standards. Alopecia areata with under or over 50% scalp involvement, alopecia totalis and alopecia universalis were represented in the patient cohort, which was mostly female. The libraries were sequenced as a pool, and the TCR yield per sample differed mostly because of small variations in library volumes within the pool. In alopecia patients, the study followed how the peripheral blood TCR repertoire changed in vivo over primary and secondary sensitization to diphenylcyclopropenone (DPC), a hapten. Blood samples were taken from patients before sensitization (week 0) and then at 2, 6 and about 24 weeks after DPC sensitization. Twenty-nine alopecia patients provided blood for TCR sequencing at one to four time points (pre-sensitization, 2, 6 and 24 weeks).

To prepare the library, RACE was applied. For sequencing, a NextSeq 500 was employed. Library preparation attached unique molecular identifiers to individual cDNA molecules for quantitative, reproducible TCR counting. From each blood RNA sample, both TCR alpha and TCR beta chains were sequenced. The paper's processing steps were these. A median of around 96,000 TCRs per sample was observed, with a range of about 20,000 to 750,000. The Decombinator software suite was used to annotate the V, J and CDR3 of the TCR reads. Every sample was subsampled to the same number of TCRs (28,000) for the PS versus PT1 abundance plots. TCRs were defined as expanded if absent before sensitization and observed at least eight times at the 2-week time point. In-frame beta chains were kept once TCRdb had trimmed the public reads at Q25 with fastp and called clones with MiXCR. One record per CDR3 amino acid sequence lists the most common genes and DNA. TCRdb, not the authors, supplied the V and J calls. This sample lists 120,000 to 150,000 distinct CDR3 sequences; 12% were detected once. The top ten hold under 1.5% of the sample.

This clonotype has ten or more counts. Its target antigen remains unknown. No much larger clone exists at a distance of one base, and base qualities are not known. Points the paper makes about the study in general: Because every patient had alopecia, a presumed autoimmune disease, the patients' immune response might differ from that of healthy individuals. After repeated subsampling, the strength of the expansion versus patch-test correlation and the threshold at which it became significant changed. Patch test score was positively correlated with the number of PT1 expanded TCRs, with significance at thresholds 8, 16 and 32 but not at 4. Significantly more large CDR3 similarity clusters were formed by expanded TCRs than by pre-sensitization or healthy control sets, consistent with antigen-driven responses. No change with DPC sensitization was found in the number of TCRs above 1 in 1000 frequency, and no evidence of global repertoire structure alterations was found.

The time point tag for this specimen amounts to: patch test 2, 6 weeks after DPC sensitization. The treatment or condition label, read with the paper, signifies: therapeutic diphenylcyclopropenone sensitization with weekly scalp DPC. At every patch-test visit, the blood draw took place before the patch test was put on. To be eligible, patients had to be aged 18 to 70, diagnosed with alopecia and judged suitable for DPC therapy, while pregnant patients were excluded. Unfractionated whole blood was collected in Tempus Blood RNA tubes, and total RNA was extracted from that blood. The clonotype originates from a woman between 45 and 65 years old with alopecia areata. Some clones in this sample may be carry-over from other donors' samples. The sequenced sample was whole blood, obtained in connection with sensitization to the hapten diphenylcyclopropenone (DPC).

The CDR3 is CASSSTGHSYEQYF. Read as DNA, the sequence is TGTGCCAGCAGCTCGACAGGACACTCCTACGAGCAGTACTTC. This chain joins TRBV7-9 to TRBJ2-7, and the D gene may be TRBD1, 6 bases matching. V and J are truncated by 4 bases and 0 bases respectively, leaving an intervening sequence of 10 bases. The CDR1 and CDR2 encoded by the germline V gene (reference sequence) are SEHNR and FQNEAQ. Including the terminal cysteine and phenylalanine, the CDR3 comprises 14 residues. Left in the record is the CDR3 DNA by itself, 42 bases read in frame from the first base.